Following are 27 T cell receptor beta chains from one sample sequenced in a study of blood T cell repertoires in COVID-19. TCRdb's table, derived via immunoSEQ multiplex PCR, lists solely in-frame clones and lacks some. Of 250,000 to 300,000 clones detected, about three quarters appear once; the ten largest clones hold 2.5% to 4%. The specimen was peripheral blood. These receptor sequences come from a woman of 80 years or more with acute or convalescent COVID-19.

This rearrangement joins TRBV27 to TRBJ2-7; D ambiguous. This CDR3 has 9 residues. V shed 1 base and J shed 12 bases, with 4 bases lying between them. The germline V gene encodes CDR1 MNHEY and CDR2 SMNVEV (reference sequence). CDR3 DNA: TGTGCCAGCAGTTTATTCCGGTACTTC. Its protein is CASSLFRYF.

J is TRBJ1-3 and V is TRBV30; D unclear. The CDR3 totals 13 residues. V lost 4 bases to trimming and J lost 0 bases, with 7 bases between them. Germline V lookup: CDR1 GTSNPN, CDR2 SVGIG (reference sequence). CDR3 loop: CAWKIGSGNTIYF. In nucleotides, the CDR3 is TGTGCCTGGAAAATCGGCTCTGGAAACACCATATATTTT.

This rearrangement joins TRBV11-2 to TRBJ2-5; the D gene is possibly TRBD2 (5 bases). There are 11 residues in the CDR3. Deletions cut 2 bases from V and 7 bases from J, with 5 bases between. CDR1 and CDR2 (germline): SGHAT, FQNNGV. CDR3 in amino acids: CASSLSGTQYF. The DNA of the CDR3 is TGTGCCAGCAGCTTAAGCGGGACCCAGTACTTC.

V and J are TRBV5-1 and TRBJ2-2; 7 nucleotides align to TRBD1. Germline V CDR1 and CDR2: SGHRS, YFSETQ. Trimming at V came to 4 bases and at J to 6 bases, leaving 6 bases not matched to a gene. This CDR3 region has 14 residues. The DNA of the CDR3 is TGCGCCAGCAGCCGGGACCAGGGGGCCGGGGAGCTGTTTTTT. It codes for CASSRDQGAGELFF.

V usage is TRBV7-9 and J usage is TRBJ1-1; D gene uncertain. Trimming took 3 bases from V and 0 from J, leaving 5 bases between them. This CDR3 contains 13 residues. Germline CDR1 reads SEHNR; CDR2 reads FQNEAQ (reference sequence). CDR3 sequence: CASSFRLNTEAFF. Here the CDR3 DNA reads TGTGCCAGCAGCTTTCGTTTGAACACTGAAGCTTTCTTT.

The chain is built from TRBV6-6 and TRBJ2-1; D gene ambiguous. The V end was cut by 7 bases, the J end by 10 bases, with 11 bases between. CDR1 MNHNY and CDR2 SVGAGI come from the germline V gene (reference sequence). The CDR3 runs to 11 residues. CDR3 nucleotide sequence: TGTGCCAGCACGTCCTTCAGGGAGCAGTTCTTC. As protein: CASTSFREQFF.

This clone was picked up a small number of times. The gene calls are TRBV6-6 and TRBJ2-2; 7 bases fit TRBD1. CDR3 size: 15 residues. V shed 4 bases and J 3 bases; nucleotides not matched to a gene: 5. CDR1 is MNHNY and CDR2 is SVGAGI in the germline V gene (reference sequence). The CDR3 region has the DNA TGTGCCAGCAGTTTAGCTACAGGGGACACCGGGGAGCTGTTTTTT. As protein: CASSLATGDTGELFF.

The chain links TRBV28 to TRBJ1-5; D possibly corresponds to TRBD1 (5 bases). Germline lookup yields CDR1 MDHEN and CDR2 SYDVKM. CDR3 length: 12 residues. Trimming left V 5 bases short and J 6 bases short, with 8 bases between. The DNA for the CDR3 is TGTGCCAGCAGTACAGGATCTCAGCCCCAGCATTTT. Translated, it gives CASSTGSQPQHF.

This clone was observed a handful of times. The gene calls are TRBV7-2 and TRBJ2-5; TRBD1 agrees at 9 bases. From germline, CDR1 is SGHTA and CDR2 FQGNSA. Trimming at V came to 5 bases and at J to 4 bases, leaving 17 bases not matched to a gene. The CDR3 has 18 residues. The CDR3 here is CASSPGQGWLPSGETQYF. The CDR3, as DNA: TGTGCCAGCAGCCCTGGACAGGGGTGGTTGCCCAGCGGAGAGACCCAGTACTTC.

The CDR3 is CASSALGGGPSTDTQYF. The CDR3 region has the DNA TGTGCCAGCAGTGCCCTGGGCGGGGGGCCTTCCACAGATACGCAGTATTTT. The chain couples TRBV6-2 or TRBV6-3 to TRBJ2-3; 8 nucleotides match TRBD2. CDR1 and CDR2 from the germline V gene are MNHEY and SVGEGT. Unmatched junction bases numbered 12, after V lost 5 bases and J lost 2 bases. The CDR3 contains 17 residues.

The CDR3 region is CASSLGTGGPYNEQFF. The CDR3 DNA sequence: TGTGCCAGCAGCTTGGGGACAGGGGGCCCTTACAATGAGCAGTTCTTC. This chain uses TRBV7-9 with TRBJ2-1; the match to TRBD1 covers 12 bases. The CDR3 contains 16 residues. V shed 3 bases, J shed 4 bases, and the junction held 4 bases outside the gene matches. CDR1 is SEHNR and CDR2 is FQNEAQ in the germline V gene (reference sequence).

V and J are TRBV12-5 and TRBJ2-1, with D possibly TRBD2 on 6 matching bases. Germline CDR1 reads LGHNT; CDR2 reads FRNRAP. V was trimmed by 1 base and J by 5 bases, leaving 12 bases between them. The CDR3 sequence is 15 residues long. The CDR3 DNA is TGTGCTAGTGGTTTGGGCTTGGGGGGAAACAATGAGCAGTTCTTC. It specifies CASGLGLGGNNEQFF.

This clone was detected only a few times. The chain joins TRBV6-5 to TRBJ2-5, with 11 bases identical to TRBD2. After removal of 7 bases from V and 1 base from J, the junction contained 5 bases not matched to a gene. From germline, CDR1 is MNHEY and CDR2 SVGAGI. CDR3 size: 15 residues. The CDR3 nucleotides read TGTGCCAGCAATTGGGGACTAGCGGTCCAAGAGACCCAGTACTTC. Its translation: CASNWGLAVQETQYF.

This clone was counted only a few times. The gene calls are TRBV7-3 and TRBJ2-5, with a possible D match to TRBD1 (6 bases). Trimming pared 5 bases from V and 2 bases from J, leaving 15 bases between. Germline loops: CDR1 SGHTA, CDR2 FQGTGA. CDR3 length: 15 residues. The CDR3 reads CASSRASGQQETQYF. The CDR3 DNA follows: TGTGCCAGCAGCCGCGCATCGGGACAACAAGAGACCCAGTACTTC.

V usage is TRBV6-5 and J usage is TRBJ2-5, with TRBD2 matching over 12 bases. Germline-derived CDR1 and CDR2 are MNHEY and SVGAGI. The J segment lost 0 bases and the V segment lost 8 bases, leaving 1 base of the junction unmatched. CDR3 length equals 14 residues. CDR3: CASGTSGYQETQYF. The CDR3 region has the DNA TGTGCCAGCGGGACTAGCGGGTACCAAGAGACCCAGTACTTC.

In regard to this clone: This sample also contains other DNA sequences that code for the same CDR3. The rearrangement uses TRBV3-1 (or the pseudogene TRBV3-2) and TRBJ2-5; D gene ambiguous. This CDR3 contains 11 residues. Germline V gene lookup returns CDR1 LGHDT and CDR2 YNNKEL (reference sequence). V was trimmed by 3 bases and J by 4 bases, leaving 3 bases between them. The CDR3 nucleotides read TGTGCCAGCAGCCAGCGAGAGACCCAGTACTTC. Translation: CASSQRETQYF.

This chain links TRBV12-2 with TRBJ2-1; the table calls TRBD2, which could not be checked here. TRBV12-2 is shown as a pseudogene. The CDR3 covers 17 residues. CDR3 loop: CASRLGGPGLAGHEQFF. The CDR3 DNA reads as TGTGCAAGTCGCTTAGGGGGTCCGGGACTAGCGGGTCATGAGCAGTTCTTC.

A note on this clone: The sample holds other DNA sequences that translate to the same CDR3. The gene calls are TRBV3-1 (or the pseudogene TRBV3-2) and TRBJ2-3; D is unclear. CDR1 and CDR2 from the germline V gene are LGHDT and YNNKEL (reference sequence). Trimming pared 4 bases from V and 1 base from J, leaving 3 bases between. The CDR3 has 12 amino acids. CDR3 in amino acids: CASSRGTDTQYF. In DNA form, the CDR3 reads TGTGCCAGCAGCCGAGGCACAGATACGCAGTATTTT.

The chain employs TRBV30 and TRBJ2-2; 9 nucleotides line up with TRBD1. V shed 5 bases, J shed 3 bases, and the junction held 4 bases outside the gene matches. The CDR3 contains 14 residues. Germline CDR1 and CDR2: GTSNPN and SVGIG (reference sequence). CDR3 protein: CAWDRGSHTGELFF. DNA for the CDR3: TGTGCCTGGGACAGGGGGTCTCACACCGGGGAGCTGTTTTTT.

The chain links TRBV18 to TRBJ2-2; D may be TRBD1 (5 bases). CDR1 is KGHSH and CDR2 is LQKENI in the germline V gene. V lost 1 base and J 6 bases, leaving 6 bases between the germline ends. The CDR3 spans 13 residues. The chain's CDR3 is CASSPQGSGELFF. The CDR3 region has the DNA TGTGCCAGCTCACCACAGGGGTCCGGGGAGCTGTTTTTT.

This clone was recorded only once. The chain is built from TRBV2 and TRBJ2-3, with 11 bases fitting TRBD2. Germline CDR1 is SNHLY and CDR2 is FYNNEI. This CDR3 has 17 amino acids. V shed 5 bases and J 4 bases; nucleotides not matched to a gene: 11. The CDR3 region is CASSFFLAGGPPDTQYF. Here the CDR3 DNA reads TGTGCCAGCAGTTTCTTCCTAGCGGGGGGCCCCCCAGATACGCAGTATTTT.

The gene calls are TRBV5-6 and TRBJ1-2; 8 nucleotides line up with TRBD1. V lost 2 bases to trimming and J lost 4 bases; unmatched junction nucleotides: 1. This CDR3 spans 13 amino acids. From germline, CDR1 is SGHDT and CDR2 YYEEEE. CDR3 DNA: TGTGCCAGCAGCTTCAGGGGGCTCTATGGCTACACCTTC. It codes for CASSFRGLYGYTF.

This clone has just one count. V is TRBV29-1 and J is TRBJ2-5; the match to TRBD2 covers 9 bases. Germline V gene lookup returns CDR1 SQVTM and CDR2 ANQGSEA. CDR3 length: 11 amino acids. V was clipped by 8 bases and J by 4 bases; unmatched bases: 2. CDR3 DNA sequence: TGCAGCTCGGGACTAGCAGAGACCCAGTACTTC. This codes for CSSGLAETQYF. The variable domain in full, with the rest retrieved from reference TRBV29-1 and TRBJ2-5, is SAVISQKPSRDICQRGTSLTIQCQVDSQVTMMFWYRQQPGQSLTLIATANQGSEATYESGFVIDKFPISRPNLTFSTLTVSNMSPEDSSIYLCSSGLAETQYFGPGTRLLVL.

The CDR3 DNA sequence: TGTGCCAGCAGCCCTCTGGACAGGTCCCACGAGCAGTACTTC. As protein: CASSPLDRSHEQYF. This chain connects TRBV7-9 to TRBJ2-7; 7 bases line up with TRBD1. V lost 5 bases, J lost 5 bases, and 9 bases stayed unmatched. This CDR3 has 14 residues. Germline V gene sequence: CDR1 SEHNR, CDR2 FQNEAQ (reference sequence). Combining the CDR3 with reference TRBV7-9 and TRBJ2-7 gives the whole variable domain DTGVSQNPRHKITKRGQNVTFRCDPISEHNRLYWYRQTLGQGPEFLTYFQNEAQLEKSRLLSDRFSAERPKGSFSTLEIQRTEQGDSAMYLCASSPLDRSHEQYFGPGTRLTVT.

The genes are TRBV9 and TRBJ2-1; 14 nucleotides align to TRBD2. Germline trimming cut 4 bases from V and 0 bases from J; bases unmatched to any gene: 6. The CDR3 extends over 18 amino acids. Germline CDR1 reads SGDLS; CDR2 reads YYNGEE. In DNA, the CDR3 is TGTGCCAGCAGCCCGGGACTAGCGGGGGCCCGCTCCTACAATGAGCAGTTCTTC. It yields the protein CASSPGLAGARSYNEQFF.

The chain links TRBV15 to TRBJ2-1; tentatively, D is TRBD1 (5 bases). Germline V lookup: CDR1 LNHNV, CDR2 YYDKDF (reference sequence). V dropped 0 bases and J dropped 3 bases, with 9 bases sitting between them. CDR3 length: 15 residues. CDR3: CATSRDGQGYNEQFF. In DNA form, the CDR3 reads TGTGCCACCAGCAGAGATGGGCAGGGCTACAATGAGCAGTTCTTC.

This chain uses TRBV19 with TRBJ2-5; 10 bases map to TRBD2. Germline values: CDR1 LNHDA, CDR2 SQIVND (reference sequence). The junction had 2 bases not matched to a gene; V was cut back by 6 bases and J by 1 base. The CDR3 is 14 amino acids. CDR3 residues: CASSRLAGQETQYF. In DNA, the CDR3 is TGTGCCAGTAGCAGACTAGCGGGCCAAGAGACCCAGTACTTC.